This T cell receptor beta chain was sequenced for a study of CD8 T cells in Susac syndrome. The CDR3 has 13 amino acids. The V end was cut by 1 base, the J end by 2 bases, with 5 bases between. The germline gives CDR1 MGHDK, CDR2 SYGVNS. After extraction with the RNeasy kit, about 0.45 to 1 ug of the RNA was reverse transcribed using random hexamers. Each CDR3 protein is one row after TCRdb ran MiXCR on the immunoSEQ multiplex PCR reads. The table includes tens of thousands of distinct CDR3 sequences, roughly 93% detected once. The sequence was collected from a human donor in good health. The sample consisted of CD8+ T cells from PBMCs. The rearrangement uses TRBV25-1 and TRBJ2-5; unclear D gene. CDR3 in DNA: TGTGCCAGCAGTGAATGGCAGCAAGAGACCCAGTACTTC. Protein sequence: CASSEWQQETQYF.